This T cell receptor beta chain derives from a study of post-analysis software for immune sequencing data. Findings of the study overall: Samples made in the same batch grouped tightly together by F measure. TRBV5-6, TRBV5-1 and TRBV20-1 were among several TRBV segments more frequent in patients than controls. Multiple sclerosis was associated with a significant reduction in normalized Chao1 diversity relative to controls.

Unique molecular identifiers were present in the TCR beta cDNA libraries. Input populations of roughly 0.85 to 11 million T cells gave rise to approximately 500,000 cDNA molecules. TCRdb analysed the PCR reads with MiXCR anew, one entry per CDR3 protein. The repertoire holds roughly 650,000 distinct CDR3 sequences, with approximately 60% as singletons. Regarding this clonotype: The antigen remains undetermined.

This CDR3 region has 13 residues. Germline CDR1 SNHLY, CDR2 FYNNEI. Deletions cut 4 bases from V and 7 bases from J, with 11 bases between. The sequence derives from a girl aged 2 to 9 with multiple sclerosis. The specimen sequenced was blood. This chain connects TRBV2 to TRBJ2-1; no clear D gene. The CDR3 is CASSVRIRNEQFF. The CDR3 DNA is TGTGCCAGCAGTGTCCGTATTCGGAATGAGCAGTTCTTC.